A single sample gave rise to the 18 T cell receptor beta chains below, sequenced in a study of cytomegalovirus exposure and HLA in healthy donors. Primers for the PCR totalled 60 Vbeta and 13 Jbeta. Measured with immunoSEQ multiplex PCR; TCRdb has only the in-frame clones, and not every one. Among more than 150,000 clones listed, around four fifths were seen once. Specimen: PBMCs. The receptors stem from a woman younger than 45 in good health and CMV-seronegative.

This chain uses TRBV6-6 with TRBJ2-2; the D gene is possibly TRBD1 (6 bases). CDR1 and CDR2 (germline): MNHNY, SVGAGI (reference sequence). V gave up 5 bases and J gave up 6 bases, with 16 bases separating them. The CDR3 has 15 amino acids. CDR3 residues: CASSGAAGVAGELFF. The CDR3 DNA reads as TGTGCCAGCAGTGGGGCGGCAGGGGTGGCCGGGGAGCTGTTTTTT.

The gene calls are TRBV5-1 and TRBJ1-1, with a possible D match to TRBD1 (6 bases). CDR1 is SGHRS and CDR2 is YFSETQ in the germline V gene. The CDR3 runs 14 residues. Trimming took off 2 bases at V and 3 bases at J, with 11 bases between the two ends. In DNA, the CDR3 is TGCGCCAGCAGCTTACTCAGGGGCGACACTGAAGCTTTCTTT. Encoded protein: CASSLLRGDTEAFF.

The rearrangement joins TRBV5-4 to TRBJ1-4; tentatively, D is TRBD1 (6 bases). CDR1 SGHNT and CDR2 YYREEE come from the germline V gene (reference sequence). V was shortened by 4 bases and J by 3 bases, with 13 bases between the two germline ends. CDR3 length: 15 amino acids. The CDR3 loop reads CASSPATGPNEKLFF. The CDR3 DNA is TGTGCCAGCAGCCCAGCGACAGGCCCTAATGAAAAACTGTTTTTT.

This clone has a handful of counts. The rearrangement uses TRBV2 and TRBJ2-5, with 11 bases aligning to TRBD2. The CDR3 is made up of 15 amino acids. Germline loops: CDR1 SNHLY, CDR2 FYNNEI. After removal of 6 bases from V and 4 bases from J, the junction contained 7 bases not matched to a gene. The CDR3: CASRGSGGARETQYF. As DNA, the CDR3 is TGTGCCAGCAGAGGTAGCGGGGGGGCCAGAGAGACCCAGTACTTC.

This clone was detected a few times. This sequence joins TRBV6-1 and TRBJ1-2, with unresolved D. V lost 11 bases, J lost 0 bases, and 13 bases lay in between. There are 13 residues in the CDR3. CDR1 is MNHNS and CDR2 is SASEGT in the germline V gene. The CDR3 region is CADEEGANYGYTF. The CDR3 nucleotides read TGTGCCGACGAGGAGGGTGCTAACTATGGCTACACCTTC.

The V gene is TRBV6-1, the J gene TRBJ2-1; 13 bases line up with TRBD2. After removal of 2 bases from V and 4 bases from J, the junction contained 2 bases not matched to a gene. Germline V lookup: CDR1 MNHNS, CDR2 SASEGT. The CDR3 spans 16 residues. The CDR3 coding sequence is TGTGCCAGCAGTGAATGGACTAGCGGGGGTTACAATGAGCAGTTCTTC. The encoded protein is CASSEWTSGGYNEQFF.

The genes are TRBV2 and TRBJ1-6, with D maybe TRBD1 (5 bases). CDR1 and CDR2 from the germline V gene are SNHLY and FYNNEI. The germline V and J ends were trimmed by 6 bases and 8 bases, with 14 bases remaining between them. This CDR3 has 14 amino acids. The CDR3 is CASRAGGGYSPLHF. Written as DNA, the CDR3 is TGTGCCAGCAGGGCGGGGGGAGGCTATTCACCCCTCCACTTT.

The gene calls are TRBV30 and TRBJ2-7; D gene unclear. The CDR3 length is 12 residues. Trimming shortened V by 0 bases and J by 11 bases, and 14 bases separated the two germline ends. Germline CDR1 GTSNPN, CDR2 SVGIG (reference sequence). This CDR3 reads CAWSVPSGFEYF. For the CDR3, the DNA is TGTGCCTGGAGTGTACCCTCCGGGTTCGAGTACTTC.

V is TRBV2 and J is TRBJ2-1; possibly TRBD2 for D (7 bases). The CDR3 runs 15 residues. Per germline, CDR1 SNHLY and CDR2 FYNNEI. V lost 5 bases, J lost 0 bases, and 11 bases lay in between. For the CDR3, the DNA is TGTGCCAGCAGTAAAGGGGGGGGCTCCTACAATGAGCAGTTCTTC. Its translation is CASSKGGGSYNEQFF.

In its sample, this clone was seen many times. This chain links TRBV2 with TRBJ1-2; tentative D call: TRBD1 (5 bases). The CDR3 length is 15 residues. Germline values: CDR1 SNHLY, CDR2 FYNNEI. Trimming removed 6 bases from V and 4 bases from J, with 18 bases in between. CDR3 residues: CASRERGATTYGYTF. CDR3 bases: TGTGCCAGCAGGGAAAGGGGTGCCACTACCTATGGCTACACCTTC.

The chain employs TRBV27 and TRBJ1-2; TRBD1 matches at 8 bases. With 6 bases clipped from V and 7 bases from J, the junction kept 7 bases outside the gene matches. The germline V gene encodes CDR1 MNHEY and CDR2 SMNVEV (reference sequence). This CDR3 has 13 residues. The CDR3 reads CASSNRGGAGYTF. The DNA of the CDR3 is TGTGCCAGCAGCAACAGGGGGGGGGCTGGCTACACCTTC.

The V and J genes are TRBV5-4 and TRBJ1-2; 9 nucleotides match TRBD1. CDR1 is SGHNT and CDR2 is YYREEE in the germline V gene (reference sequence). J gave up 7 bases and V 4 bases, and 5 bases lay outside the gene matches. The CDR3 has 13 amino acids. CDR3 in DNA: TGTGCCAGCAGCGGGGACAGGGATGGTGGCTACACCTTC. This translates into CASSGDRDGGYTF.

Note on this clone: Sequence at one end of the junction differs from germline and may be a read error. The rearrangement uses TRBV7-7 and TRBJ2-5; no definite D call. Germline V CDR1 and CDR2: SSHAT, FNYEAQ (reference sequence). The CDR3 loop spans 13 amino acids. The CDR3 DNA follows: TGTGCTAGCAGCTTTGCCCTGGCCGAGACCCAGTACTTC. It specifies CASSFALAETQYF.

This chain uses TRBV5-4 with TRBJ2-5; D is unresolved. Germline CDR1 and CDR2: SGHNT and YYREEE (reference sequence). The germline V and J ends were trimmed by 4 bases and 4 bases, with 14 bases remaining between them. The CDR3 runs to 14 residues. The CDR3 DNA follows: TGTGCCAGCAGCGTCCCGGGTCACCCAGAGACCCAGTACTTC. This translates into CASSVPGHPETQYF.

The V call is TRBV6-6, the J call TRBJ2-5, with 7 bases that match TRBD1. The length of the CDR3 is 15 residues. V trimming: 2 bases; J trimming: 5 bases; junction bases outside the gene matches: 8. Germline V gives CDR1 MNHNY, CDR2 SVGAGI (reference sequence). CDR3 residues: CASSYTDRVGETQYF. The CDR3 nucleotides are TGTGCCAGCAGTTACACAGACAGGGTAGGGGAGACCCAGTACTTC.

This clone occurred once. One junction end disagrees with the germline gene, perhaps due to a read error. The rearrangement links TRBV7-7 to TRBJ1-2; 7 bases align to TRBD1. Per the germline V gene, CDR1 is SSHAT and CDR2 is FNYEAQ (reference sequence). This CDR3 contains 15 residues. Written as DNA, the CDR3 is TGTGCTAGCAGCTTAAGTGACTTCAGGGGGTATGGCTACACCTTC. Its translation: CASSLSDFRGYGYTF.

This clone came up once. This rearrangement joins TRBV20-1 to TRBJ1-2, with D maybe TRBD1 (6 bases). Trimming took 6 bases from V and 4 from J, leaving 9 bases between them. CDR1 is DFQATT and CDR2 is SNEGSKA in the germline V gene (reference sequence). The CDR3 extends over 11 amino acids. As DNA, the CDR3 is TGCAGTGCGAGGGGGAGCTATGGCTACACCTTC. It codes for CSARGSYGYTF.

This clone turned up a few times. The chain has TRBV29-1 and TRBJ1-4, with TRBD1 as a possible D gene (5 bases). Germline CDR1 and CDR2: SQVTM and ANQGSEA. Between the trimmed V and J ends, which lost 5 bases and 0 bases, there was a span of 10 bases. The CDR3 runs 14 residues. As DNA, the CDR3 is TGCAGCGTTCGTCTGACAGCAACTAATGAAAAACTGTTTTTT. This codes for CSVRLTATNEKLFF.